The 5 T cell receptor beta chains below come from one sample, sequenced in a study of T-cell memory formation after mild COVID-19. Using its own MiXCR run on the 5' RACE reads, TCRdb lists one record per CDR3 protein. Of about 170,000 distinct CDR3 sequences in the sample, 10% to 15% were seen once. Sequencing was done on a sample of PBMCs or a T cell subset sorted from them (not recorded which). These TCRs come from a man aged 18 to 29 who had mild COVID-19 (a few samples of this study predate the infection). Cell type and time point are not known.

A few counts support this clonotype. The rearrangement uses TRBV6-4 and TRBJ2-1; maybe TRBD2 (5 bases). Per germline, CDR1 MRHNA and CDR2 SNTAGT. The ends were cut back, 2 bases at V and 2 bases at J, with 10 bases in the middle. There are 15 residues in the CDR3. The CDR3 region has the DNA TGTGCCAGCAGTGACGAGTACGGGACCTACAATGAGCAGTTCTTC. Translation gives CASSDEYGTYNEQFF.

This clonotype was found a few times. This chain connects TRBV6-5 to TRBJ1-2; a possible D gene is TRBD1 (6 bases). The V gene lost 0 bases and the J gene lost 8 bases, with 13 bases spanning the gap. Germline loops: CDR1 MNHEY, CDR2 SVGAGI. The CDR3 is 14 amino acids. The DNA for the CDR3 is TGTGCCAGCAGTTACTCGGGGGGGCCGGTGGGCTACACCTTC. Protein sequence: CASSYSGGPVGYTF.

The J gene is TRBJ2-3, the V gene TRBV7-2; D is possibly TRBD1 (6 bases). The germline V gene has CDR1 SGHTA and CDR2 FQGNSA. Trimming took 6 bases from V and 6 from J, leaving 13 bases between them. There are 13 residues in the CDR3. CDR3 protein: CASRNRQADTQYF. The CDR3 DNA follows: TGTGCCAGCAGAAACCGACAGGCCGATACGCAGTATTTT.

In its sample, this clonotype was seen many times. This chain joins TRBV5-4 and TRBJ2-5; perhaps D is TRBD1 or TRBD2 (6 bases each). Trimming left V 8 bases short and J 5 bases short, with 10 bases between. This CDR3 has 11 amino acids. Germline assignment: CDR1 SGHNT and CDR2 YYREEE (reference sequence). The DNA for the CDR3 is TGTGCCAGTAAAGGGGGGGAGACCCAGTACTTC. This codes for CASKGGETQYF.

The chain carries TRBV6-5 and TRBJ1-5; D is uncertain. CDR1 MNHEY and CDR2 SVGAGI come from the germline V gene. The CDR3 runs to 14 residues. With 5 bases removed from V and 7 bases from J, the gap between germline ends came to 15 bases. CDR3 in amino acids: CASSRSTSRQPQHF. In DNA form, the CDR3 reads TGTGCCAGCAGTCGGAGTACTTCGAGGCAGCCCCAGCATTTT.